This is a list of T cell receptor beta chains from one sample in a study of cytomegalovirus exposure and HLA in healthy donors. Sequencing was performed with immunoSEQ multiplex PCR; in TCRdb, only in-frame clones are kept and a portion is missing. Of about 120,000 clones listed, about 79% were seen once; the top ten hold under 3%. Material: PBMCs. The receptors come from a woman between 18 and 30 years old in good health and CMV-seropositive. Both conserved end residues are part of each CDR3. Fields, in order: V gene, clone size, D gene, J gene, CDR3 protein, CDR3 DNA. D genes are given only for firm matches. Only some rows state a clone size, as once, few, many or a class for expanded clones.

TRBV19,-,-,TRBJ1-5,CASSIDPGQFNQPQHF,TGTGCCAGTAGTATAGATCCCGGACAGTTCAATCAGCCCCAGCATTTT
TRBV30,-,-,TRBJ1-2,CAWSVTFSANYGYTF,TGTGCCTGGAGTGTTACGTTTTCAGCTAACTATGGCTACACCTTC
TRBV7-8,-,TRBD2,TRBJ2-1,CASSFSLSGRARYEQFF,TGTGCCAGCAGCTTCTCACTTAGCGGGAGGGCCAGGTATGAGCAGTTCTTC
TRBV27,-,TRBD1,TRBJ2-1,CASSLHRGAYNEQFF,TGTGCCAGCAGTTTACACAGGGGGGCCTACAATGAGCAGTTCTTC
TRBV5-4,-,TRBD2,TRBJ2-1,CASSFGLAGGQREQFF,TGTGCCAGCAGCTTCGGACTAGCGGGAGGCCAAAGGGAGCAGTTCTTC
TRBV10-2,-,TRBD1,TRBJ2-7,CASTMDRGPYEQYF,TGCGCCAGCACCATGGACAGGGGGCCTTACGAGCAGTACTTC
TRBV19,-,-,TRBJ2-7,CASSMRIRVIQRSYEQYF,TGTGCCAGTAGTATGAGAATCAGGGTAATCCAAAGGTCCTACGAGCAGTACTTC
TRBV19,-,TRBD1,TRBJ1-4,CASSSPPGQGNEKLFF,TGTGCCAGTAGTTCACCGCCGGGACAGGGTAATGAAAAACTGTTTTTT
TRBV4-1,-,TRBD2,TRBJ2-7,CASRGDGGNEQYF,TGCGCCAGCAGGGGGGACGGGGGGAACGAGCAGTACTTC
TRBV6-6,-,-,TRBJ1-2,CASSRGGLDYGYTF,TGTGCCAGCAGTAGGGGGGGGCTTGACTATGGCTACACCTTC
TRBV27,-,TRBD2,TRBJ2-3,CASSSLAGGPADTQYF,TGTGCCAGCAGTTCACTAGCGGGAGGGCCAGCAGATACGCAGTATTTT
TRBV13,-,TRBD1,TRBJ2-7,CASSLGGTGDWYEQYF,TGTGCCAGCAGCTTAGGCGGGACAGGGGATTGGTACGAGCAGTACTTC
TRBV5-1,once,-,TRBJ2-5,CASSLGLEGEQYF,TGCGCCAGCAGCTTGGGGCTAGAAGGTGAGCAGTACTTC
TRBV29-1,-,-,TRBJ2-3,CSSRFGTYF,TGCAGCAGCAGGTTTGGTACGTATTTT
TRBV9,once,TRBD1,TRBJ1-2,CASSATHDRVRYHYGYTF,TGTGCCAGCAGCGCAACCCACGACAGGGTTAGGTACCACTATGGCTACACCTTC
TRBV15,-,-,TRBJ1-1,CATSRDFGSLGAYF,TGTGCCACCAGCAGAGATTTTGGGAGTTTGGGGGCCTATTTT
TRBV6-1,-,-,TRBJ2-7,CASSESYEQYF,TGTGCCAGCAGTGAATCATACGAGCAGTACTTC
TRBV28,-,TRBD1,TRBJ2-4,CASSPWDSEKNIQYF,TGTGCCAGCAGTCCCTGGGACAGCGAAAAAAACATTCAGTACTTC
TRBV25-1,-,-,TRBJ2-3,CASSGTEVADTQYF,TGTGCCAGCAGTGGGACAGAGGTTGCCGATACGCAGTATTTT
TRBV6-5,-,-,TRBJ2-1,CASSYGGQANEQFF,TGTGCCAGCAGTTACGGCGGGCAAGCCAATGAGCAGTTCTTC
TRBV9,-,TRBD1,TRBJ2-1,CASSVDRDSDEQFF,TGTGCCAGCAGCGTAGACCGGGACAGCGATGAGCAGTTCTTC
TRBV6-6,-,-,TRBJ1-1,CASRDAGLDTEAFF,TGTGCCAGCAGGGACGCGGGCTTGGACACTGAAGCTTTCTTT
TRBV27,few,TRBD2,TRBJ2-5,CASSLSYRTSQETQYF,TGTGCCAGCAGTTTATCTTATCGGACTAGCCAAGAGACCCAGTACTTC
TRBV7-3,-,TRBD1,TRBJ1-2,CASSPPPTGGSWGYTF,TGTGCCAGCAGCCCGCCCCCGACAGGGGGGTCTTGGGGCTACACCTTC
TRBV6-1,-,TRBD2,TRBJ2-1,CASSEGAGGLGNEQFF,TGTGCCAGCAGTGAAGGGGCGGGAGGCTTGGGGAATGAGCAGTTCTTC
TRBV30,-,TRBD2,TRBJ2-2,CAWKTSGSTGELFF,TGTGCCTGGAAAACTAGCGGGAGTACCGGGGAGCTGTTTTTT
TRBV19,-,-,TRBJ1-2,CASSMTVSNYGYTF,TGTGCCAGTAGTATGACAGTTTCTAACTATGGCTACACCTTC
TRBV6-1,-,-,TRBJ2-7,CASSEGEDIASYEQYF,TGTGCCAGCAGTGAAGGCGAGGACATAGCCTCCTACGAGCAGTACTTC
TRBV6-6,-,-,TRBJ1-2,CASSYKDSNYGYTF,TGTGCCAGCAGTTACAAGGACTCCAACTATGGCTACACCTTC
TRBV7-8,-,-,TRBJ1-1,CASSLARNEAFF,TGTGCCAGCAGCTTAGCCCGTAATGAAGCTTTCTTT
TRBV4-1,-,-,TRBJ2-7,CASSQAGGQYF,TGCGCCAGCAGCCAAGCCGGCGGGCAGTACTTC
TRBV7-6,-,TRBD1,TRBJ2-1,CASSPRQGYNEQFF,TGTGCCAGCAGCCCCCGACAGGGCTACAATGAGCAGTTCTTC
TRBV6-5,-,-,TRBJ1-2,CASTLGGRNYGYTF,TGTGCCAGCACCCTTGGGGGGAGGAACTATGGCTACACCTTC
TRBV28,few,TRBD1,TRBJ2-6,CASSPRTGKAGANVLTF,TGTGCCAGCAGTCCACGGACAGGGAAGGCTGGGGCCAACGTCCTGACTTTC
TRBV19,-,-,TRBJ2-1,CASSIVQDSHEQFF,TGTGCCAGTAGTATAGTTCAGGATTCCCATGAGCAGTTCTTC
TRBV5-6,few,-,TRBJ1-1,CASRGGGATEAFF,TGTGCCAGCAGAGGAGGAGGGGCCACTGAAGCTTTCTTT
TRBV30,once,-,TRBJ1-3,CAWSPGSSGNTIYF,TGTGCCTGGAGTCCCGGGAGCTCTGGAAACACCATATATTTT
TRBV7-6,-,-,TRBJ1-1,CASSLTDYTEAFF,TGTGCCAGCAGCTTGACAGATTACACTGAAGCTTTCTTT
TRBV28,-,-,TRBJ1-1,CASSLRGTETEAFF,TGTGCCAGCAGTTTAAGGGGTACGGAGACTGAAGCTTTCTTT
TRBV6-6,once,TRBD1,TRBJ2-3,CASSWDRGTDTQYF,TGTGCCAGCAGTTGGGACAGGGGCACAGATACGCAGTATTTT
TRBV30,-,TRBD1,TRBJ1-2,CAWTLDRGYGYTF,TGTGCCTGGACTTTGGACAGGGGATATGGCTACACCTTC
TRBV4-1,-,-,TRBJ1-2,CASSPGTSYGYTF,TGCGCCAGCAGCCCCGGGACTAGCTATGGCTACACCTTC
TRBV9,-,-,TRBJ1-1,CASSVVAGFGTEAFF,TGTGCCAGCAGCGTAGTTGCAGGGTTCGGCACTGAAGCTTTCTTT
TRBV28,-,TRBD2,TRBJ2-1,CASSLLLAGEDEQFF,TGTGCCAGCAGTTTGCTACTAGCGGGAGAGGATGAGCAGTTCTTC